A single sample is the source of the 25 T cell receptor beta chains below, sequenced in a study of cytomegalovirus exposure and HLA in healthy donors. TCRdb's copy holds only in-frame clones and misses some; the assay was immunoSEQ multiplex PCR. Here the sample spans about 220,000 clones, around nine tenths being singletons. Sequencing input: PBMCs. The receptor source for this set is a man between 18 and 35 years old in good health and CMV-seronegative.

The CDR3 here is CASSLLTSGGETQYF. The CDR3 coding sequence is TGCGCCAGCAGCTTGCTTACTAGCGGAGGGGAGACCCAGTACTTC. The chain is built from TRBV5-1 and TRBJ2-5; 8 nucleotides line up with TRBD2. J gave up 5 bases and V 1 base, and 7 bases lay outside the gene matches. The CDR3 runs to 15 residues. Germline V CDR1 and CDR2: SGHRS, YFSETQ.

The chain uses TRBV7-6 and TRBJ2-2; D remains ambiguous. This CDR3 has 13 residues. CDR1 SGHVS and CDR2 FNYEAQ come from the germline V gene. Trimming left V 4 bases short and J 1 base short, with 4 bases between. The CDR3 loop reads CASSSLNTGELFF. The CDR3 bases are TGTGCCAGCAGCTCCTTGAACACCGGGGAGCTGTTTTTT.

V is TRBV5-6 and J is TRBJ2-3, with 7 bases matching TRBD2. This CDR3 comprises 17 residues. V was pared by 1 base and J by 2 bases, with 10 bases of the junction left unmatched. CDR1 SGHDT and CDR2 YYEEEE come from the germline V gene. DNA of the CDR3: TGTGCCAGCAGCTTGATTTATGCGGGGGAGCACACAGATACGCAGTATTTT. Amino acid sequence: CASSLIYAGEHTDTQYF.

This clone was observed once. V gene TRBV2 combines with J gene TRBJ2-7; TRBD2 might be the D (5 bases). Germline CDR1 is SNHLY and CDR2 is FYNNEI. The CDR3 is made up of 14 amino acids. The V end lost 10 bases, the J end lost 0 bases, and 16 bases lay between the germline ends. The CDR3, as DNA: TGTGCCACTTCTCGGACTCTCAGCTCCTACGAGCAGTACTTC. The encoded protein is CATSRTLSSYEQYF.

This chain joins TRBV27 and TRBJ1-1; D might be TRBD1 (6 bases). The germline V gene has CDR1 MNHEY and CDR2 SMNVEV (reference sequence). Trimming took 8 bases from V and 1 from J, leaving 14 bases between them. The CDR3 is 14 amino acids. DNA of the CDR3: TGTGCCAGCTTAGGGGGGGGCCAGAACACTGAAGCTTTCTTT. Amino acids: CASLGGGQNTEAFF.

This chain connects TRBV6-1 to TRBJ1-2; D gene ambiguous. Germline-derived CDR1 and CDR2 are MNHNS and SASEGT. The CDR3 sequence is 16 residues long. Deletions cut 3 bases from V and 1 base from J, with 15 bases between. CDR3 region: CASSDFVDFLNYGYTF. For the CDR3, the DNA is TGTGCCAGCAGTGACTTTGTGGACTTCCTTAACTATGGCTACACCTTC.

The genes are TRBV30 and TRBJ2-7; weak D call: TRBD2 (6 bases). The CDR3 runs to 12 residues. Germline loops: CDR1 GTSNPN, CDR2 SVGIG (reference sequence). With 5 bases removed from V and 3 bases from J, the gap between germline ends came to 11 bases. For the CDR3, the DNA is TGTGCCTGGCAGCGGACTATCTACGAGCAGTACTTC. It encodes CAWQRTIYEQYF.

The rearrangement links TRBV19 to TRBJ2-7; 10 bases align to TRBD2. The J segment lost 4 bases and the V segment lost 5 bases, leaving 11 bases of the junction unmatched. The CDR3 loop spans 16 amino acids. The V gene's germline CDR1 is LNHDA and CDR2 SQIVND (reference sequence). CDR3 protein: CASSASLAGGLYEQYF. In DNA, the CDR3 is TGTGCCAGTAGTGCCTCCTTAGCGGGAGGTCTTTACGAGCAGTACTTC.

Comment on this clone: The sample carries other DNA sequences with the same CDR3. As DNA, the CDR3 is TGTGCCAGCAGGCGCACCGGGGAGCTGTTTTTT. Its translation is CASRRTGELFF. The rearrangement links TRBV2 to TRBJ2-2; no reliable D call. Germline lookup yields CDR1 SNHLY and CDR2 FYNNEI. The V end was cut by 6 bases, the J end by 4 bases, with 3 bases between. CDR3 length equals 11 residues.

The chain employs TRBV6-5 and TRBJ2-5; possibly TRBD1 for D (5 bases). This CDR3 contains 12 residues. Germline V gene data show CDR1 as MNHEY and CDR2 as SVGAGI. The germline V and J ends were trimmed by 2 bases and 7 bases, with 8 bases remaining between them. CDR3 amino acids: CASSYRGGTQYF. The CDR3, as DNA: TGTGCCAGCAGTTACAGGGGTGGGACCCAGTACTTC.

V gene TRBV4-1 combines with J gene TRBJ2-7; TRBD1 agrees at 10 bases. This CDR3 is 16 amino acids long. Germline values: CDR1 MGHRA, CDR2 YSYEKL. The V gene end was trimmed by 2 bases and the J gene end by 2 bases; junction bases not matched to a gene: 6. The CDR3 DNA reads as TGCGCCAGCAGCCAATCCCCGGGACAGGGGACCTACGAGCAGTACTTC. It is translated as CASSQSPGQGTYEQYF.

The CDR3 is CASISGRAGETQYF. CDR3 sequence (DNA): TGTGCCAGCATAAGCGGGAGGGCCGGGGAGACCCAGTACTTC. This sequence joins TRBV2 and TRBJ2-5; TRBD2 matches at 10 bases. Losses at the gene ends were 7 bases for V and 5 bases for J; bases not matched to a gene: 7. Germline CDR1 SNHLY, CDR2 FYNNEI. The CDR3 length is 14 residues.

This clone was counted only a few times. J is TRBJ1-2 and V is TRBV29-1; no definite D call. The CDR3 has 13 residues. The germline V and J ends were trimmed by 4 bases and 8 bases, with 17 bases remaining between them. Looked up from germline, CDR1 is SQVTM and CDR2 is ANQGSEA. Here the CDR3 DNA reads TGCAGCGTTGCGGATCGGAGGGCAGGCGGCTACACCTTC. Its translation: CSVADRRAGGYTF.

The gene calls are TRBV6-6 and TRBJ2-5; D call uncertain. Trimming cost V 6 bases and J 4 bases, with 6 bases left between them. The CDR3 is 11 residues long. Germline-derived CDR1 and CDR2 are MNHNY and SVGAGI (reference sequence). The CDR3 DNA reads TGTGCCAGCAGCAACATAGAGACCCAGTACTTC. Residues: CASSNIETQYF.

The V and J genes are TRBV19 and TRBJ2-5, with 8 bases matching TRBD1. The germline CDR1 and CDR2 sequences are LNHDA and SQIVND (reference sequence). The ends lost 4 bases at V and 5 bases at J; junction bases unmatched: 3. This CDR3 region has 13 residues. The CDR3 loop is CASSRQGWETQYF. The CDR3 nucleotides read TGTGCCAGTAGTAGACAGGGGTGGGAGACCCAGTACTTC.

The V call is TRBV28, the J call TRBJ2-2; TRBD2 is a possible D gene (5 bases). Trimming removed 6 bases at V and 0 bases at J, with 11 bases between. Germline CDR1 and CDR2: MDHEN and SYDVKM. The CDR3 consists of 15 residues. CDR3 DNA sequence: TGTGCCAGCAGAACCGGGAAGACGAACACCGGGGAGCTGTTTTTT. Protein: CASRTGKTNTGELFF.

The chain carries TRBV2 and TRBJ2-7; possible D gene TRBD2, 5 bases. Germline CDR1 is SNHLY and CDR2 is FYNNEI. The CDR3 has 12 residues. Trimming removed 6 bases at V and 1 base at J, with 7 bases between. CDR3 nucleotides: TGTGCCAGCAGGGACTGGTCCTACGAGCAGTACTTC. Residues: CASRDWSYEQYF.

The genes are TRBV5-1 and TRBJ1-2, with 8 bases identical to TRBD1. V was clipped by 3 bases and J by 4 bases; unmatched bases: 5. The germline V gene has CDR1 SGHRS and CDR2 YFSETQ. The CDR3 runs to 14 residues. CDR3 protein: CASSSDRGVYGYTF. The CDR3 nucleotides read TGCGCCAGCAGCTCCGACAGGGGAGTCTATGGCTACACCTTC.

This rearrangement joins TRBV4-1 to TRBJ2-3; 7 bases fit TRBD2. Losses at the gene ends were 3 bases for V and 0 bases for J; bases not matched to a gene: 6. The CDR3 sequence is 16 residues long. Germline V lookup: CDR1 MGHRA, CDR2 YSYEKL. The chain's CDR3 is CASSQEASGSTDTQYF. CDR3 bases: TGCGCCAGCAGCCAGGAGGCTAGCGGAAGCACAGATACGCAGTATTTT.

The genes are TRBV19 and TRBJ2-3, with D possibly TRBD2 on 6 matching bases. The V and J ends lost 4 bases and 0 bases respectively, with 8 bases between them. Germline V gene sequence: CDR1 LNHDA, CDR2 SQIVND (reference sequence). The CDR3 totals 14 residues. CDR3 nucleotide sequence: TGTGCCAGTAGTACTAGCGCGAGCACAGATACGCAGTATTTT. Residues: CASSTSASTDTQYF.

The J gene is TRBJ2-1, the V gene TRBV9; 11 positions match TRBD2. Trimming removed 2 bases from V and 7 bases from J; junction bases left unmatched: 5. The V gene's germline CDR1 is SGDLS and CDR2 YYNGEE. The CDR3 spans 15 residues. The CDR3 here is CASSVSGRAINEQFF. The DNA for the CDR3 is TGTGCCAGCAGCGTTAGCGGGAGGGCCATTAATGAGCAGTTCTTC.

The chain has TRBV2 and TRBJ2-3; no clear D. The CDR3 totals 13 residues. From germline, CDR1 is SNHLY and CDR2 FYNNEI. The V end was cut by 1 base, the J end by 4 bases, with 6 bases between. The CDR3 DNA sequence: TGTGCCAGCAGTGAAGAGCTGGCAGATACGCAGTATTTT. This codes for CASSEELADTQYF.

The chain joins TRBV18 to TRBJ1-3; 9 bases are shared with TRBD1. Germline-derived CDR1 and CDR2 are KGHSH and LQKENI. The ends lost 0 bases at V and 2 bases at J; junction bases unmatched: 2. The CDR3 spans 16 residues. In nucleotides, the CDR3 is TGTGCCAGCTCACCACCGGGACAGGGAACTGGAAACACCATATATTTT. Its protein product is CASSPPGQGTGNTIYF.

This clone was seen more than once but under ten times. CDR3 nucleotide sequence: TGTGCCAGCACCCCGGGTAGGGGAGGCAAGCCCCAGCATTTT. The encoded protein is CASTPGRGGKPQHF. The chain carries TRBV7-2 and TRBJ1-5; maybe TRBD1 (5 bases). CDR3 size: 14 residues. Germline assignment: CDR1 SGHTA and CDR2 FQGNSA. V dropped 7 bases and J dropped 8 bases, with 18 bases sitting between them.

V gene TRBV6-5 combines with J gene TRBJ1-6, with 10 bases that match TRBD1. Germline V CDR1 and CDR2: MNHEY, SVGAGI. CDR3 length: 15 amino acids. V was clipped by 5 bases and J by 8 bases; unmatched bases: 6. CDR3 sequence reads: CASSPGGQGYSPLHF. As DNA, the CDR3 is TGTGCCAGCAGTCCCGGGGGACAGGGGTATTCACCCCTCCACTTT.